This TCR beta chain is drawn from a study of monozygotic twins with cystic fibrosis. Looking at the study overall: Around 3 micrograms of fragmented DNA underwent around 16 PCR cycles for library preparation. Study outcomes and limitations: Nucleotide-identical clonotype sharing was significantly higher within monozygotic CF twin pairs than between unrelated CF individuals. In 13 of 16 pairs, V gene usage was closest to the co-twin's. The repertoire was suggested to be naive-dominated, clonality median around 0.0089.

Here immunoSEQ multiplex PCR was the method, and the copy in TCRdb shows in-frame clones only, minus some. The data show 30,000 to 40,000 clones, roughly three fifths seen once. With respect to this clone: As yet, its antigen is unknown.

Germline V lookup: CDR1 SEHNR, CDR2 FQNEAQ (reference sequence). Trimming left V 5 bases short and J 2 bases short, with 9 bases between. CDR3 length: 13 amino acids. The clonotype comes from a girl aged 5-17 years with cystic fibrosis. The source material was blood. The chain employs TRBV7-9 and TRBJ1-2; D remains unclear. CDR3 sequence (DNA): TGTGCCAGCAGCCCGGACTACAACTATGGCTACACCTTC. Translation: CASSPDYNYGYTF.